This T cell receptor (beta chain) emerged from a study of blood T cell repertoires in COVID-19. V was pared by 1 base and J by 2 bases, with 9 bases of the junction left unmatched. The germline gives CDR1 LGHDT, CDR2 YNNKEL (reference sequence). The CDR3 contains 17 residues. Method: immunoSEQ multiplex PCR; TCRdb's copy keeps in-frame clones and lacks some. Of about 220,000 clones listed, 65% to 85% are singletons. Sequenced material: peripheral blood. The receptor comes from a woman under 40 who had recovered from COVID-19. V is TRBV3-1 (or the pseudogene TRBV3-2) and J is TRBJ2-3; 7 positions agree with TRBD2. CDR3 bases: TGTGCCAGCAGCCAAGGCGGGAGTATTGGGACCACAGATACGCAGTATTTT. It specifies CASSQGGSIGTTDTQYF.